These T cell receptor beta chains were read from a single sample in a study of T cells in tuberculosis. Using immunoSEQ multiplex PCR, the repertoire was profiled, and TCRdb retains in-frame clones only, with some absent. Of some 34,000 clones listed, about 94% are singletons. Sequences were obtained from PBMCs. All receptors come from a donor aged 10-35 years with latent tuberculosis or without tuberculosis infection. The CDR3 runs from the conserved cysteine through the conserved F or W. D genes are given only for firm matches. For some rows the clone size is stated as once, few or many, or as a class when expanded; others skip it.

cdr3_nt: TGTGCCAGTAGTAAAGAGGCAGATGATCAGCCCCAGCATTTT
cdr3_aa: CASSKEADDQPQHF
j_call: TRBJ1-5
v_call: TRBV19
cdr3_length: 14
clone_size: .
d_call: .

cdr3_nt: TGTGCCAGTAGTACATTAGGGGGGGTAGATGAAAAACTGTTTTTT
cdr3_aa: CASSTLGGVDEKLFF
j_call: TRBJ1-4
v_call: TRBV19
cdr3_length: 15
clone_size: .
d_call: .

cdr3_nt: TGTGCCAGCAGTCCAGGGCCCGAAGGGGGCTACACCTTC
cdr3_aa: CASSPGPEGGYTF
j_call: TRBJ1-2
v_call: TRBV6-1
cdr3_length: 13
clone_size: .
d_call: .

cdr3_nt: TGTGCCAGCAGCGTAGCTCTGAGTAACTATGGCTACACCTTC
cdr3_aa: CASSVALSNYGYTF
j_call: TRBJ1-2
v_call: TRBV9
cdr3_length: 14
clone_size: .
d_call: .

cdr3_nt: TGTGCCAGCAGCAAGACAGGGACTAATGAAAAACTGTTTTTT
cdr3_aa: CASSKTGTNEKLFF
j_call: TRBJ1-4
v_call: TRBV9
cdr3_length: 14
clone_size: .
d_call: TRBD1

cdr3_nt: TGTGCCAGCAGCTTACTGATGAACGACATCCAAGAGACCCAGTACTTC
cdr3_aa: CASSLLMNDIQETQYF
j_call: TRBJ2-5
v_call: TRBV7-6
cdr3_length: 16
clone_size: .
d_call: .

cdr3_nt: TGCGCCAGCAGCCCGTACTTCGTCCGGGACAGAACCTACGAGCAGTACTTC
cdr3_aa: CASSPYFVRDRTYEQYF
j_call: TRBJ2-7
v_call: TRBV4-1
cdr3_length: 17
clone_size: .
d_call: TRBD1

cdr3_nt: TGTGCCAGTAGTACGGACACAAACACCGGGGAGCTGTTTTTT
cdr3_aa: CASSTDTNTGELFF
j_call: TRBJ2-2
v_call: TRBV19
cdr3_length: 14
clone_size: .
d_call: .

cdr3_nt: TGTGCCAGCAGGGAGACAGGGGTCGAGTCGGCCTACGAGCAGTACTTC
cdr3_aa: CASRETGVESAYEQYF
j_call: TRBJ2-7
v_call: TRBV2
cdr3_length: 16
clone_size: .
d_call: TRBD1

cdr3_nt: TGCAGCGTTGAGGGGACAGGGGGCGGAGGAAACACCATATATTTT
cdr3_aa: CSVEGTGGGGNTIYF
j_call: TRBJ1-3
v_call: TRBV29-1
cdr3_length: 15
clone_size: .
d_call: TRBD1

cdr3_nt: TGTGCCAGCAGCCTGAGTGGGGGCCTGGGGACCGGGGAGCTGTTTTTT
cdr3_aa: CASSLSGGLGTGELFF
j_call: TRBJ2-2
v_call: TRBV9
cdr3_length: 16
clone_size: .
d_call: .

cdr3_nt: TGCGCCAGCAGCTCGGGACAGGGAATGGACGAGCAGTACTTC
cdr3_aa: CASSSGQGMDEQYF
j_call: TRBJ2-7
v_call: TRBV5-1
cdr3_length: 14
clone_size: .
d_call: TRBD1

cdr3_nt: TGTGCCAGCAGTGTGGCGGGTTATGGCTACACCTTC
cdr3_aa: CASSVAGYGYTF
j_call: TRBJ1-2
v_call: TRBV28
cdr3_length: 12
clone_size: once
d_call: .

cdr3_nt: TGTGCCTGGGAGCCCAGGGGTCATGAAAAACTGTTTTTT
cdr3_aa: CAWEPRGHEKLFF
j_call: TRBJ1-4
v_call: TRBV30
cdr3_length: 13
clone_size: once
d_call: .

cdr3_nt: TGTGCCAGCAGTTACCTAAGCGCCCCTTTGAATGAGCAGTTCTTC
cdr3_aa: CASSYLSAPLNEQFF
j_call: TRBJ2-1
v_call: TRBV6-5
cdr3_length: 15
clone_size: .
d_call: .

cdr3_nt: TGTGCCAGCAGCCCGGTGGGACTGGGCGAGAGCTACACCTTC
cdr3_aa: CASSPVGLGESYTF
j_call: TRBJ1-2
v_call: TRBV5-6
cdr3_length: 14
clone_size: .
d_call: .

cdr3_nt: TGTGCCAGCTCACCACTCCATGTGCGTAGCGGGGGGGAAGTTGGTGAGCAGTTCTTC
cdr3_aa: CASSPLHVRSGGEVGEQFF
j_call: TRBJ2-1
v_call: TRBV18
cdr3_length: 19
clone_size: .
d_call: TRBD2

cdr3_nt: TGTGCCAGTACCATCAAAGGACAGGTAATTATAAGCAATCAGCCCCAGCATTTT
cdr3_aa: CASTIKGQVIISNQPQHF
j_call: TRBJ1-5
v_call: TRBV19
cdr3_length: 18
clone_size: .
d_call: TRBD1

cdr3_nt: TGCGCCAGCAGCTTGGGGGGACAGCCCAATGAGCAGTTCTTC
cdr3_aa: CASSLGGQPNEQFF
j_call: TRBJ2-1
v_call: TRBV5-1
cdr3_length: 14
clone_size: .
d_call: TRBD1

cdr3_nt: TGCGCCAGCAGCCAAGACGGGACCGTTCTGGACAGGGGGTCGCTAAACTATGGCTACACCTTC
cdr3_aa: CASSQDGTVLDRGSLNYGYTF
j_call: TRBJ1-2
v_call: TRBV4-1
cdr3_length: 21
clone_size: .
d_call: TRBD1

cdr3_nt: TGTGCCAGCAGTGAATCGGGACTAGCGGGGACTAATGAGCAGTTCTTC
cdr3_aa: CASSESGLAGTNEQFF
j_call: TRBJ2-1
v_call: TRBV2
cdr3_length: 16
clone_size: .
d_call: TRBD2

cdr3_nt: TGCGCCAGCAGCTTGGAGGGCAGGGAGGACGAGCAGTACTTC
cdr3_aa: CASSLEGREDEQYF
j_call: TRBJ2-7
v_call: TRBV5-1
cdr3_length: 14
clone_size: .
d_call: .

cdr3_nt: TGCGCCAGCAGCGCGGGGCAATCCGGGGAGCTGTTTTTT
cdr3_aa: CASSAGQSGELFF
j_call: TRBJ2-2
v_call: TRBV4-1
cdr3_length: 13
clone_size: .
d_call: .

cdr3_nt: TGTGCCAGCAGGCGGGGGACGCAAGCTAACTATGGCTACACCTTC
cdr3_aa: CASRRGTQANYGYTF
j_call: TRBJ1-2
v_call: TRBV6-4
cdr3_length: 15
clone_size: .
d_call: .

cdr3_nt: TGTGCCAGCAGCCCCACGGGGGGGCGGGGTGGAGAGACCCAGTACTTC
cdr3_aa: CASSPTGGRGGETQYF
j_call: TRBJ2-5
v_call: TRBV4-2
cdr3_length: 16
clone_size: .
d_call: TRBD2

cdr3_nt: TGTGCCAGTAGTATTAGAGGCGGCAGGGGTAACTATGGCTACACCTTC
cdr3_aa: CASSIRGGRGNYGYTF
j_call: TRBJ1-2
v_call: TRBV19
cdr3_length: 16
clone_size: few
d_call: .

cdr3_nt: TGTGCCAGCAGTCAAGACAGGGCCAACGAGCAGTACTTC
cdr3_aa: CASSQDRANEQYF
j_call: TRBJ2-7
v_call: TRBV11-2
cdr3_length: 13
clone_size: .
d_call: TRBD1

cdr3_nt: TGTGCCAGCAGCTACGGGGGGTTATACGAGCAGTACTTC
cdr3_aa: CASSYGGLYEQYF
j_call: TRBJ2-7
v_call: TRBV5-8
cdr3_length: 13
clone_size: .
d_call: TRBD2

cdr3_nt: TGTGCCAGCTCTCCATCCGCGGGGGTGCCGCAGGGGCAGTACTTC
cdr3_aa: CASSPSAGVPQGQYF
j_call: TRBJ2-7
v_call: TRBV6-5
cdr3_length: 15
clone_size: .
d_call: TRBD2

cdr3_nt: TGTGCCTGGAGTCTGACTTTGAACACTGAAGCTTTCTTT
cdr3_aa: CAWSLTLNTEAFF
j_call: TRBJ1-1
v_call: TRBV30
cdr3_length: 13
clone_size: once
d_call: .

cdr3_nt: TGTGCCAGCAGCTCGACAGGACAAAGCTCCTATAATTCACCCCTCCACTTT
cdr3_aa: CASSSTGQSSYNSPLHF
j_call: TRBJ1-6
v_call: TRBV7-9
cdr3_length: 17
clone_size: .
d_call: .

cdr3_nt: TGTGCCAGCAGACTCACGTCGCGGGGCTACAATGAGCAGTTCTTC
cdr3_aa: CASRLTSRGYNEQFF
j_call: TRBJ2-1
v_call: TRBV7-9
cdr3_length: 15
clone_size: .
d_call: .

cdr3_nt: TGTGCCAGCAGCTACCGGGGGGGACTTGGCGGAAGCTCCTACAATGAGCAGTTCTTC
cdr3_aa: CASSYRGGLGGSSYNEQFF
j_call: TRBJ2-1
v_call: TRBV7-2
cdr3_length: 19
clone_size: .
d_call: TRBD2

cdr3_nt: TGTGCCTGGAGTTGGGGCGCCGAGCAGTTCTTC
cdr3_aa: CAWSWGAEQFF
j_call: TRBJ2-1
v_call: TRBV30
cdr3_length: 11
clone_size: .
d_call: .

cdr3_nt: TGTGCCAGCAGCTACGACAGGGGAGGCGAGCAGTACTTC
cdr3_aa: CASSYDRGGEQYF
j_call: TRBJ2-7
v_call: TRBV27
cdr3_length: 13
clone_size: .
d_call: TRBD1

cdr3_nt: TGTGCCTGGAGTGTAAGGACAGGGGGTGGAAACACCATATATTTT
cdr3_aa: CAWSVRTGGGNTIYF
j_call: TRBJ1-3
v_call: TRBV30
cdr3_length: 15
clone_size: .
d_call: TRBD1

cdr3_nt: TGTGCCAGCAGCTTGGACAGGAACACTGAAGCTTTCTTT
cdr3_aa: CASSLDRNTEAFF
j_call: TRBJ1-1
v_call: TRBV7-3
cdr3_length: 13
clone_size: .
d_call: .

cdr3_nt: TGTGCCTGGGCACAGGGGGAAAAAAGGAACACTGAAGCTTTCTTT
cdr3_aa: CAWAQGEKRNTEAFF
j_call: TRBJ1-1
v_call: TRBV30
cdr3_length: 15
clone_size: once
d_call: TRBD1

cdr3_nt: TGTGCCAGCAGCGTAACAGCCTTCTCTGGAAACACCATATATTTT
cdr3_aa: CASSVTAFSGNTIYF
j_call: TRBJ1-3
v_call: TRBV9
cdr3_length: 15
clone_size: once
d_call: .

cdr3_nt: TGTGCCGTGGACTCAGGTGGAGGACGTAGAGAGCAGTTCTTC
cdr3_aa: CAVDSGGGRREQFF
j_call: TRBJ2-1
v_call: TRBV10-3
cdr3_length: 14
clone_size: .
d_call: .

cdr3_nt: TGTGCCAGCAGTTACCGACAGGGTAAAATTAATGAAAAACTGTTTTTT
cdr3_aa: CASSYRQGKINEKLFF
j_call: TRBJ1-4
v_call: TRBV6-6
cdr3_length: 16
clone_size: .
d_call: TRBD1

cdr3_nt: TGCAGCGTTGGGGCTGAACAGGGGGTCTTCGAGCAGTACTTC
cdr3_aa: CSVGAEQGVFEQYF
j_call: TRBJ2-7
v_call: TRBV29-1
cdr3_length: 14
clone_size: .
d_call: TRBD1

cdr3_nt: TGCGCCAGCAGCCAAGCCGCCCTAGGCGGGGGAAGGTCGATTGAGCAGTTCTTC
cdr3_aa: CASSQAALGGGRSIEQFF
j_call: TRBJ2-1
v_call: TRBV4-1
cdr3_length: 18
clone_size: .
d_call: TRBD2

cdr3_nt: TGTGCCAGCAGTGAAGCGGGCAAGAACTATGGCTACACCTTC
cdr3_aa: CASSEAGKNYGYTF
j_call: TRBJ1-2
v_call: TRBV6-1
cdr3_length: 14
clone_size: .
d_call: .

cdr3_nt: TGTGCCAGTAGTAGACGGGACAGCTCGCAGCCCCAGCATTTT
cdr3_aa: CASSRRDSSQPQHF
j_call: TRBJ1-5
v_call: TRBV19
cdr3_length: 14
clone_size: .
d_call: TRBD1